This is a list of T cell receptor beta chains from one sample in a study of blood T cells in healthy people across ages. Each CDR3 protein gets one entry after TCRdb re-called the 5' RACE reads with MiXCR. The sample carries some 1,800,000 distinct CDR3 sequences, approximately 39% recorded once. The sequenced material came from blood. The receptors come from a human donor in good health. The CDR3 runs from the conserved cysteine through the conserved F or W. D genes are given only for firm matches. Some rows have no size entry. The others give once, few or many, or a class for an expanded clone.

TRBJ1-1,TRBV4-3,-,TRBD1,CASSQGRFTGTDTEAFF
TRBJ2-2,TRBV20-1,-,-,CSARDHGRGHTGELFF
TRBJ2-1,TRBV12-5,-,-,CASGLAGTPGESSSYNEQFF
TRBJ2-7,TRBV4-3,few,-,CASSQRHGSYEQYF
-,TRBV11-2,-,TRBD1,CASSLRRDRVSYEQYF
TRBJ2-3,TRBV10-3,-,-,CATRTDSTDTQYF
TRBJ2-5,TRBV7-2,few,-,CASSLGLGGTQYF
TRBJ2-4,TRBV7-2,-,-,CASSLAGEGGSAKNIQYF
TRBJ2-5,TRBV2,few,-,CASTGNTQETQYF
TRBJ1-1,TRBV5-1,-,-,CASSLEGGISEAFF
TRBJ2-7,TRBV9,-,-,CASRLERGAHEQYF
TRBJ1-2,TRBV12-3/TRBV12-4,-,-,CASSDSYGSYGYTF
TRBJ2-1,TRBV20-1,-,TRBD2,CSARSGASGVYNEQFF
TRBJ1-2,TRBV2,-,-,CASSESSAGEVGNYGYTF
TRBJ2-7,TRBV6-5,many,TRBD1,CASSYRDSSYEQYF
TRBJ2-7,TRBV20-1,few,-,CSARGTRGYEQYF
TRBJ2-5,TRBV7-9,few,-,CASITQGETQYF
TRBJ1-2,TRBV6-6,-,TRBD1,CASRDRAGYGYTF
TRBJ2-7,TRBV6-5,few,-,CASSDSDGVFPYEQYF
TRBJ2-5,TRBV3-1,many,TRBD1,CASSRGTGKETQYF
TRBJ2-1,TRBV21-1,few,-,CASSKPPGQGANEQFF
TRBJ2-2,TRBV10-3,few,TRBD2,CAISGGGSTGELFF
TRBJ1-2,TRBV28,few,TRBD1,CASNRQGEDYGYTF
TRBJ2-7,TRBV29-1,few,TRBD1,CSVPLPGTGGPYEQYF
TRBJ1-5,TRBV20-1,many,TRBD1,CSAPTQGGGWPQHF
TRBJ1-2,TRBV7-2,few,TRBD1,CASSAGTGDRGYTF
TRBJ2-3,TRBV29-1,-,TRBD1,CSVGTASTDTQYF
TRBJ2-7,TRBV4-2,-,TRBD2,CASSQEVAGLYEQYF
TRBJ1-1,TRBV20-1,-,-,CSAQYRGYDTEAFF